This passage covers 10 T cell receptor beta chains from one sample sequenced in a study of T cells in Graves' hyperthyroidism and ophthalmopathy. RNA transcripts served as the template for amplifying TCR beta CDR3 regions. During a first-round RT-PCR of the TCR CDR3, the HTBI primer set was used. Via MiXCR, TCRdb re-called the multiplex PCR reads, giving one row per CDR3 protein. The data hold some 510,000 distinct CDR3 sequences, with less than 25% observed a single time. What was sequenced was blood. The receptors come from a man aged 18 to 35 with Graves' hyperthyroidism.

This clonotype was seen repeatedly, ten times or more. The rearrangement links TRBV11-2 to TRBJ2-4; TRBD1 aligns across 11 bases. The ends lost 6 bases at V and 0 bases at J; junction bases unmatched: 10. This CDR3 spans 18 amino acids. From germline, CDR1 is SGHAT and CDR2 FQNNGV. The CDR3 protein is CASRPGTGGPLAKNIQYF. The CDR3 DNA reads TGTGCCAGCAGACCTGGGACAGGGGGACCACTAGCCAAAAACATTCAGTACTTC.

This chain uses TRBV29-1 with TRBJ1-2, with D possibly matching TRBD1 (5 bases). CDR3 length: 13 residues. Germline CDR1 is SQVTM and CDR2 is ANQGSEA. V dropped 4 bases and J dropped 3 bases, with 12 bases sitting between them. The CDR3 here is CSVVGGWDYGYTF. CDR3 nucleotide sequence: TGCAGCGTTGTTGGGGGTTGGGACTATGGCTACACCTTC.

This clonotype was found many times. Being one base from a much bigger clone, this may be a read error. The rearrangement uses TRBV6-5 and TRBJ1-1, with D perhaps matching TRBD1 (6 bases). Per the germline V gene, CDR1 is MNHEY and CDR2 is SVGAGI. This CDR3 has 12 amino acids. CDR3 coding DNA: TGTGCCAGCAGTTTCACAGGGACTGAAGCTCTCTTT. Translating it yields CASSFTGTEALF.

The chain employs TRBV6-5 and TRBJ2-7; tentatively, D is TRBD1 (6 bases). The CDR3 extends over 14 amino acids. The germline V gene has CDR1 MNHEY and CDR2 SVGAGI. Trimming cost V 2 bases and J 5 bases, with 13 bases left between them. CDR3 DNA: TGTGCCAGCAGTTACCAGGGGACAAACGACGAGCAGTACTTC. This gives the protein CASSYQGTNDEQYF.

This clonotype was found many times. The V call is TRBV6-2 or TRBV6-3, the J call TRBJ1-5; D possibly corresponds to TRBD1 (5 bases). The ends were cut back, 6 bases at V and 11 bases at J, with 17 bases in the middle. The CDR3 loop spans 13 amino acids. From germline, CDR1 is MNHEY and CDR2 SVGEGT. The CDR3 spells CASSYGGGGTQHF. The CDR3 DNA reads as TGTGCCAGCAGCTATGGGGGGGGAGGGACCCAGCATTTT.

The V call is TRBV6-1, the J call TRBJ2-7; 9 nucleotides agree with TRBD1. This CDR3 spans 15 amino acids. The trim removed 6 bases at V and 5 bases at J, leaving 11 bases unmatched. Germline CDR1 MNHNS, CDR2 SASEGT. The CDR3 loop is CASSLLGDRDDEQYF. Here the CDR3 DNA reads TGTGCCAGCAGCCTCTTAGGGGACAGGGACGACGAGCAGTACTTC.

With respect to this clonotype: This could be a read error, since a much larger clone is one nucleotide away. This chain connects TRBV20-1 to TRBJ1-1; D ambiguous. The CDR3 has 15 residues. Trimming removed 1 base at V and 1 base at J, with 13 bases between. Germline CDR1 DFQATT, CDR2 SNEGSKA (reference sequence). This chain's CDR3 is CSARVLRSPNTEAFF. For the CDR3, the DNA is TGCAGTGCTAGAGTTTTAAGGTCCCCGAACACTGAAGCTTTCTTT.

This clonotype was observed at least ten times. The rearrangement joins TRBV20-1 to TRBJ2-2; D remains unclear. CDR3 length: 16 amino acids. V lost 5 bases and J lost 0, with 16 bases in between. The germline V gene encodes CDR1 DFQATT and CDR2 SNEGSKA (reference sequence). The CDR3 nucleotides are TGCAGTGCTCGATACCCCTGGCCGACGAACACCGGGGAGCTGTTTTTT. Translating gives CSARYPWPTNTGELFF.

The chain has TRBV2 and TRBJ1-6, with D unresolved. The CDR3 runs 15 residues. The germline gives CDR1 SNHLY, CDR2 FYNNEI. V was pared by 3 bases and J by 9 bases, with 15 bases between. CDR3 amino acids: CASSDGNSNGSPLHF. The CDR3 DNA is TGTGCCAGCAGTGATGGGAACTCTAACGGTTCACCCCTCCACTTT. Full variable domain (remainder filled in from reference TRBV2 and TRBJ1-6): EPEVTQTPSHQVTQMGQEVILRCVPISNHLYFYWYRQILGQKVEFLVSFYNNEISEKSEIFDDQFSVERPDGSNFTLKIRSTKLEDSAMYFCASSDGNSNGSPLHFGNGTRLTVT.

This clonotype turned up a few times. The gene calls are TRBV12-5 and TRBJ1-1; tentative D call: TRBD1 (6 bases). CDR1 and CDR2 from the germline V gene are LGHNT and FRNRAP. CDR3 length: 13 amino acids. V dropped 6 bases and J dropped 4 bases, with 12 bases sitting between them. Written as DNA, the CDR3 is TGTGCTAGTGGATCCGGACAGAGCACTGAAGCTTTCTTT. Translating gives CASGSGQSTEAFF.